This TCR beta chain originates from a study of blood T cell repertoires in COVID-19. Turning to the study itself: Spain, Italy and the United States supplied samples that represented acute and convalescent COVID-19. Nucleic acid was either cDNA or gDNA, and it came from T cells, B-cell-depleted T cells, or PBMCs.

Per germline, CDR1 SGHAT and CDR2 FQNNGV. J was trimmed by 2 bases and V by 5 bases; bases with no gene match: 5. There are 15 residues in the CDR3. In the original analysis: From reference gene primer amplification, estimates of nucleated cell counts were derived. TCRdb's copy holds only in-frame clones and misses some; the assay was immunoSEQ multiplex PCR. D and trimming were read from the DNA, whereas the V and J calls and clone size are those reported in that table. The data show approximately 240,000 clones, roughly four fifths seen once. The origin of this receptor is a man aged 45-65 years with acute or convalescent COVID-19. This rearrangement joins TRBV11-2 to TRBJ2-2, with 7 bases lining up with TRBD2. Sequencing used peripheral blood. In DNA, the CDR3 is TGTGCCAGCAGCCGCAGGGAGGGAAACACCGGGGAGCTGTTTTTT. Amino acid sequence: CASSRREGNTGELFF.